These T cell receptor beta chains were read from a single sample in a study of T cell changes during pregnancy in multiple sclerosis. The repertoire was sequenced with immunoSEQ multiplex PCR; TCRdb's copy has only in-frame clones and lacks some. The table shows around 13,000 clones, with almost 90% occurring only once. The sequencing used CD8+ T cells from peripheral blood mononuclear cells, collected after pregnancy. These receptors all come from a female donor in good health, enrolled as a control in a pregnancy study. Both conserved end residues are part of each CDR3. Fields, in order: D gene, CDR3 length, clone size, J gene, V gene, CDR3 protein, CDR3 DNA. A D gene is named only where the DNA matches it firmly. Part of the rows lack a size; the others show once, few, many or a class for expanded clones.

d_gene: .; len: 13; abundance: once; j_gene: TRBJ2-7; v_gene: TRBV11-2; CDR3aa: CASSSDITYEQYF; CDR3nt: TGTGCCAGCAGCTCGGACATAACCTACGAGCAGTACTTC
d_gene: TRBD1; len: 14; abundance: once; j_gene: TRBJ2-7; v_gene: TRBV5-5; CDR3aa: CASSWTGGTYEQYF; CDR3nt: TGTGCCAGCAGCTGGACAGGGGGTACGTACGAGCAGTACTTC
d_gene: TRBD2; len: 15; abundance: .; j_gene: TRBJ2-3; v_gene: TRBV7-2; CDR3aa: CASSPQAGGTDTQYF; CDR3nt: TGTGCCAGCAGCCCTCAAGCGGGAGGGACAGATACGCAGTATTTT
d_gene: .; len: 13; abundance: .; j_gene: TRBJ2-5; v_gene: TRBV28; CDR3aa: CASSLLFQETQYF; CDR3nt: TGTGCCAGCAGTTTACTATTTCAAGAGACCCAGTACTTC
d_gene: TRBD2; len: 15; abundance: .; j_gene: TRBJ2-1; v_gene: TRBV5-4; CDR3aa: CASSLASGGYNEQFF; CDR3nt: TGTGCCAGCAGCTTGGCAAGCGGGGGCTACAATGAGCAGTTCTTC
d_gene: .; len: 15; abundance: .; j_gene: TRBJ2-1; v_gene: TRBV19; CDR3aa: CASSSRLDYYNEQFF; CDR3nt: TGTGCCAGTAGTTCCCGACTGGACTACTACAATGAGCAGTTCTTC
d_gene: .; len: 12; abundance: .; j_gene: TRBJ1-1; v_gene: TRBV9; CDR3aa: CASSPHGTVAFF; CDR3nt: TGTGCCAGCAGCCCTCACGGGACTGTAGCTTTCTTT
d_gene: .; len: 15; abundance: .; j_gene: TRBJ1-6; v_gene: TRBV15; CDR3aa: CATSSRRGGLSPLHF; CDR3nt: TGTGCCACCAGCTCGCGGAGGGGGGGGTTATCACCCCTCCACTTT
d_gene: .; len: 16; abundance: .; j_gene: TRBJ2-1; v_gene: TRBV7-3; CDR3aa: CASSLLASSSYNEQFF; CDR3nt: TGTGCCAGCAGCTTATTAGCGTCCAGCTCCTACAATGAGCAGTTCTTC
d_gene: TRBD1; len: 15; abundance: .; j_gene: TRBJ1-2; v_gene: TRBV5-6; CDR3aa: CASSRGGQDRNGYTF; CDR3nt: TGTGCCAGCAGCAGGGGGGGACAGGATCGGAATGGCTACACCTTC
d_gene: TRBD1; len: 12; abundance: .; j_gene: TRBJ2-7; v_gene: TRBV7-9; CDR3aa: CASSEGTGLQYF; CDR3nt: TGTGCCAGCAGCGAGGGGACAGGCCTTCAGTACTTC
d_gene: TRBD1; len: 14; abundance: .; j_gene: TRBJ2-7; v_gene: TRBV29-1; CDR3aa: CSAADRGRSYEQYF; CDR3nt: TGCAGCGCCGCGGACAGGGGACGTTCCTACGAGCAGTACTTC
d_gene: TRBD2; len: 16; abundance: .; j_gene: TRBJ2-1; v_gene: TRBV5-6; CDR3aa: CASSWEGRSSYNEQFF; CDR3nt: TGTGCCAGCAGTTGGGAGGGAAGAAGCTCCTACAATGAGCAGTTCTTC
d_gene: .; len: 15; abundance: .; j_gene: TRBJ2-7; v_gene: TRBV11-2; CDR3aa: CASSLAETDSYEQYF; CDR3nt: TGTGCCAGCAGCTTAGCCGAGACTGACTCCTACGAGCAGTACTTC
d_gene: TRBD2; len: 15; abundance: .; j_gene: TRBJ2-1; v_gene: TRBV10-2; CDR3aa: CASRSASGRSNEQFF; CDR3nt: TGCGCCAGCCGGAGTGCTAGCGGGAGAAGTAATGAGCAGTTCTTC
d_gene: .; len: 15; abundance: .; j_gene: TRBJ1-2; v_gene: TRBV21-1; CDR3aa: CASSKEERQVYGYTF; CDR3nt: TGTGCCAGCAGCAAAGAAGAAAGGCAGGTCTATGGCTACACCTTC
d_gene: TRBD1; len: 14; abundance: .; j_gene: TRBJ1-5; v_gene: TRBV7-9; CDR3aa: CASSRDRDNQPQHF; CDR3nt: TGTGCCAGCAGCCGGGACAGGGACAATCAGCCCCAGCATTTT
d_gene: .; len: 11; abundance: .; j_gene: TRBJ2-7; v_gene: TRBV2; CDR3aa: CASSEGQEQYF; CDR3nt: TGTGCCAGCAGTGAAGGACAAGAGCAGTACTTC
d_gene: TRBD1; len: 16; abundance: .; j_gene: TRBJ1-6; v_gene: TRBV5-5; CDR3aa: CASSLERGGLNSPLHF; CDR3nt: TGTGCCAGCAGCTTGGAGAGAGGGGGCTTGAATTCACCCCTCCACTTT
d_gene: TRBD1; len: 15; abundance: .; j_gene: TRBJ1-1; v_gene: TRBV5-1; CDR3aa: CASSLGDTGGTEAFF; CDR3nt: TGCGCCAGCAGCTTGGGGGATACAGGGGGGACTGAAGCTTTCTTT
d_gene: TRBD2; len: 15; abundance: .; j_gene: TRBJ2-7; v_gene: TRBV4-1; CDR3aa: CASSQESGGGYEQYF; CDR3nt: TGCGCCAGCAGCCAAGAAAGTGGGGGGGGGTACGAGCAGTACTTC
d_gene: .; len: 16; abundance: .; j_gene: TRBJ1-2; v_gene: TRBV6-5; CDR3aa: CASSYPKSQGGYGYTF; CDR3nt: TGTGCCAGCAGTTACCCGAAAAGCCAAGGGGGCTATGGCTACACCTTC
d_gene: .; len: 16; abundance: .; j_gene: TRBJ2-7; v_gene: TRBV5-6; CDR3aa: CASSLESGGFPGEQYF; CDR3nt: TGTGCCAGCAGCTTGGAATCGGGGGGCTTTCCGGGTGAGCAGTACTTC
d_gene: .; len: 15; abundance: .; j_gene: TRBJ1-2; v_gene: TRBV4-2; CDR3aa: CASSQGGQGGYGYTF; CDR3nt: TGTGCCAGCAGCCAAGGCGGCCAGGGTGGCTATGGCTACACCTTC
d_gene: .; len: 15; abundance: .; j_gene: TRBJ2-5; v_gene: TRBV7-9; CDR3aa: CASSLTTGGIETQYF; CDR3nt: TGTGCCAGCAGCTTAACCACAGGTGGGATTGAGACCCAGTACTTC
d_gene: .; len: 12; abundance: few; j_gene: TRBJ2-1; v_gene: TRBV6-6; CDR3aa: CASSTLASEQFF; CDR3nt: TGTGCCAGCAGCACTCTAGCGAGTGAGCAGTTCTTC